The T cell receptor beta chain under discussion was sequenced for a study of shared clonotypes between healthy human individuals. The V gene's germline CDR1 is SGDLS and CDR2 YYNGEE. CDR3 length: 13 residues. Trimming took off 4 bases at V and 4 bases at J, with 9 bases between the two ends. The repertoire was sequenced with immunoSEQ multiplex PCR; TCRdb's copy has only in-frame clones and lacks some. The repertoire holds millions of clones, with about 95% as singletons. Naive-designated CD8 cells lacked CD45RO, were positively enriched for CCR7, and omitted terminally differentiated effector memory CD45RA+ cells.

The source is a man aged 18-30 years in good health. The chain carries TRBV9 and TRBJ1-5; D may be TRBD1 (5 bases). The source material was naive CD8+ T cells sorted from blood. CDR3 sequence (DNA): TGTGCCAGCAGCTTAAAGGGGAATCAGCCCCAGCATTTT. This codes for CASSLKGNQPQHF.